This T cell receptor (beta chain) is from a study of beta chain features in type 1 diabetes. Study results and limitations: There was a moderate but significant shortening of TCRB CDR3s in all four CD4+ subsets of Type 1 diabetes patients.

As to this clone: The antigen is not known.

Sequenced material consisted of expressed TCRB transcripts (all of the isolated RNA was reverse transcribed). TCRdb's table, derived via immunoSEQ multiplex PCR, lists solely in-frame clones and lacks some. The sample includes under 150,000 clones, about 18% of them seen just once. Germline V CDR1 and CDR2: SGHTA, FQGNSA. The CDR3 sequence is 12 residues long. Trimming shortened V by 4 bases and J by 7 bases, and 10 bases separated the two germline ends. This chain links TRBV7-2 with TRBJ1-2; D not resolved. The sequenced material came from central memory CD4+ T cells from blood. The receptor was isolated from a man aged 18 to 29 with type 1 diabetes. CDR3 residues: CASSSSWSGYTF. CDR3 DNA sequence: TGTGCCAGCAGCTCTAGCTGGAGTGGCTACACCTTC.